A selection of T cell receptor beta chains follows, all from one sample in a study of shared clonotypes between healthy human individuals. Using immunoSEQ multiplex PCR, the repertoire was profiled, and TCRdb retains in-frame clones only, with some absent. The table has roughly 1.4 million clones, approximately 98.5% seen once; the top ten hold about 0.34%. Specimen: naive CD4+ T cells sorted from blood. The source of these receptors is a man aged 30 to 39 in good health. Each CDR3 is given without its conserved first and last residue. The order of the fields is J gene, D gene, clone size, V gene, CDR3 protein. The D gene is left open where the match is weak. Some rows have no size entry. The others give once, few or many, or a class for an expanded clone.

j_call: TRBJ2-1
d_call: NA
clone_size: NA
v_call: TRBV29-1
cdr3_aa: SVVTSRGSEQF

j_call: TRBJ2-1
d_call: TRBD1
clone_size: NA
v_call: TRBV4-3
cdr3_aa: ASSRKDRADEQF

j_call: TRBJ2-1
d_call: TRBD1
clone_size: NA
v_call: TRBV5-1
cdr3_aa: ASSGGQGRANEQF

j_call: TRBJ1-1
d_call: TRBD1
clone_size: NA
v_call: TRBV28
cdr3_aa: ASSLPGQGAF

j_call: TRBJ2-4
d_call: NA
clone_size: NA
v_call: TRBV19
cdr3_aa: ASSIRLMSGNIQY

j_call: TRBJ2-3
d_call: TRBD1
clone_size: NA
v_call: TRBV9
cdr3_aa: ASSPLTGNTDTQY

j_call: TRBJ1-4
d_call: NA
clone_size: NA
v_call: TRBV6-5
cdr3_aa: ASSYAGSTPNEKLF

j_call: TRBJ2-5
d_call: TRBD1
clone_size: NA
v_call: TRBV10-1
cdr3_aa: ASSQTGTKKETQY

j_call: TRBJ2-3
d_call: NA
clone_size: NA
v_call: TRBV27
cdr3_aa: ASSDGMELADTQY

j_call: TRBJ2-2
d_call: NA
clone_size: NA
v_call: TRBV5-4
cdr3_aa: ASSLDGTSDTGELF

j_call: TRBJ2-7
d_call: TRBD2
clone_size: NA
v_call: TRBV19
cdr3_aa: ASSMSGTSRYEQY

j_call: TRBJ2-5
d_call: TRBD1
clone_size: once
v_call: TRBV9
cdr3_aa: ASSVTGGEETQY

j_call: TRBJ2-1
d_call: NA
clone_size: NA
v_call: TRBV7-2
cdr3_aa: ASSTQGYNEQF

j_call: TRBJ1-1
d_call: NA
clone_size: once
v_call: TRBV5-1
cdr3_aa: ASSLGRVVMDTEAF

j_call: TRBJ2-3
d_call: NA
clone_size: NA
v_call: TRBV5-1
cdr3_aa: ASSLEDTQY

j_call: TRBJ2-7
d_call: NA
clone_size: NA
v_call: TRBV7-2
cdr3_aa: ASSYDRAYEQY

j_call: TRBJ1-5
d_call: NA
clone_size: NA
v_call: TRBV6-1
cdr3_aa: ASSVQVDQPQH

j_call: TRBJ2-3
d_call: TRBD1
clone_size: NA
v_call: TRBV29-1
cdr3_aa: SARGLFKGQGARDTQY

j_call: TRBJ2-5
d_call: NA
clone_size: NA
v_call: TRBV2
cdr3_aa: ASSDRQETQY

j_call: TRBJ1-5
d_call: NA
clone_size: NA
v_call: TRBV28
cdr3_aa: ASSLWRGPGNQPQH

j_call: TRBJ2-3
d_call: NA
clone_size: NA
v_call: TRBV9
cdr3_aa: ASSANEGASTDTQY

j_call: TRBJ1-2
d_call: TRBD1
clone_size: NA
v_call: TRBV10-3
cdr3_aa: AISESVGTGNGYT

j_call: TRBJ2-2
d_call: NA
clone_size: NA
v_call: TRBV18
cdr3_aa: ASSRVNTGELF

j_call: TRBJ2-5
d_call: TRBD2
clone_size: NA
v_call: TRBV5-4
cdr3_aa: ASSQGPSGTRY

j_call: TRBJ1-1
d_call: NA
clone_size: NA
v_call: TRBV7-9
cdr3_aa: ASSLLHGDGEAF

j_call: TRBJ2-1
d_call: TRBD1
clone_size: NA
v_call: TRBV30
cdr3_aa: AWNLGRFRTGNYNEQF

j_call: TRBJ2-7
d_call: NA
clone_size: NA
v_call: TRBV6-5
cdr3_aa: ASRDTGSEQY

j_call: TRBJ2-3
d_call: NA
clone_size: NA
v_call: TRBV5-4
cdr3_aa: ASSPGLDTQY

j_call: TRBJ1-4
d_call: TRBD1
clone_size: NA
v_call: TRBV6-5
cdr3_aa: ASASTGREKLF

j_call: TRBJ2-7
d_call: NA
clone_size: NA
v_call: TRBV11-2
cdr3_aa: ASSQTHRQDSYEQY

j_call: TRBJ2-7
d_call: TRBD1
clone_size: NA
v_call: TRBV5-5
cdr3_aa: ASSLRTGEQY

j_call: TRBJ2-6
d_call: NA
clone_size: NA
v_call: TRBV14
cdr3_aa: ASGFSTGSGANVLT

j_call: TRBJ1-5
d_call: NA
clone_size: NA
v_call: TRBV6-1
cdr3_aa: ASSEWGQPQH

j_call: TRBJ2-5
d_call: TRBD1
clone_size: NA
v_call: TRBV7-2
cdr3_aa: ASSFLARGETQY

j_call: TRBJ2-5
d_call: TRBD2
clone_size: few
v_call: TRBV5-4
cdr3_aa: ASSYGLAEETQY

j_call: TRBJ2-4
d_call: NA
clone_size: NA
v_call: TRBV5-4
cdr3_aa: ASSWGWESKNIQY

j_call: TRBJ2-6
d_call: TRBD1
clone_size: NA
v_call: TRBV5-4
cdr3_aa: ASSRGQGDSGANVLT

j_call: TRBJ2-2
d_call: TRBD2
clone_size: NA
v_call: TRBV28
cdr3_aa: ASSFLAGGPRELF

j_call: TRBJ2-7
d_call: NA
clone_size: NA
v_call: TRBV4-3
cdr3_aa: ASSQGWARSSYEQY

j_call: TRBJ1-4
d_call: NA
clone_size: NA
v_call: TRBV27
cdr3_aa: ASSPLGEKLF

j_call: TRBJ2-2
d_call: TRBD1
clone_size: NA
v_call: TRBV10-3
cdr3_aa: AISPGQGASGELF

j_call: TRBJ1-4
d_call: NA
clone_size: NA
v_call: TRBV11-2
cdr3_aa: ASSLQVGTNEKLF

j_call: TRBJ2-2
d_call: NA
clone_size: NA
v_call: TRBV5-4
cdr3_aa: ASSPTSASTGELF

j_call: TRBJ1-2
d_call: NA
clone_size: NA
v_call: TRBV7-6
cdr3_aa: ASSSRQNYGYT

j_call: TRBJ2-7
d_call: NA
clone_size: NA
v_call: TRBV29-1
cdr3_aa: SVTVSYEQY

j_call: TRBJ2-1
d_call: TRBD1
clone_size: NA
v_call: TRBV28
cdr3_aa: ASKQGQIYNEQF

j_call: TRBJ2-7
d_call: NA
clone_size: NA
v_call: TRBV15
cdr3_aa: ATSSSSYEQY

j_call: TRBJ2-5
d_call: NA
clone_size: NA
v_call: TRBV5-4
cdr3_aa: ASSAPGTPQETQY

j_call: TRBJ1-2
d_call: TRBD1
clone_size: NA
v_call: TRBV10-3
cdr3_aa: AIGHGQGYYGYT

j_call: TRBJ2-3
d_call: NA
clone_size: NA
v_call: TRBV7-3
cdr3_aa: ASSLRASTDTQY

j_call: TRBJ1-4
d_call: TRBD1
clone_size: NA
v_call: TRBV6-6
cdr3_aa: ASSYAGQGREKLF

j_call: TRBJ2-5
d_call: TRBD2
clone_size: NA
v_call: TRBV7-9
cdr3_aa: ASSLGSLAGGETQY

j_call: TRBJ2-1
d_call: TRBD2
clone_size: NA
v_call: TRBV4-1
cdr3_aa: ASSLGLAGYNEQF

j_call: TRBJ2-3
d_call: TRBD2
clone_size: once
v_call: TRBV19
cdr3_aa: ASGVSGTITDTQY